This is a list of T cell receptor beta chains from one sample in a study of CD8 T cells in ankylosing spondylitis. Via MiXCR, TCRdb re-called the 5' RACE reads, giving one row per CDR3 protein. Of nearly 250,000 distinct CDR3 sequences listed, approximately 30% are singletons. Material: blood, either unsorted or a sorted T cell fraction (not recorded which). The receptors derive from a male donor with ankylosing spondylitis or in good health (not recorded which). Both conserved end residues are part of each CDR3. Fields, in order: clone size, J gene, V gene, D gene, CDR3 DNA, CDR3 protein. A D gene is named only where the DNA matches it firmly. Clone size is stated in some rows and not others, as once, few, many or a class when expanded.

clone_size: -
j_call: TRBJ2-2
v_call: TRBV6-4
d_call: TRBD1
cdr3_nt: TGTGCCAGCACCCTGGAAGGGGGCAACACCGGGGAGCTGTTTTTT
cdr3_aa: CASTLEGGNTGELFF

clone_size: -
j_call: TRBJ1-2
v_call: TRBV20-1
d_call: -
cdr3_nt: TGCAGTGCTTTCGGACATTCGGGCTACACCTTC
cdr3_aa: CSAFGHSGYTF

clone_size: -
j_call: TRBJ2-1
v_call: TRBV6-5
d_call: -
cdr3_nt: TGTGCCAGCAGTTACTCGCGTCTGGCTTCCTACAATGAGCAGTTCTTC
cdr3_aa: CASSYSRLASYNEQFF

clone_size: -
j_call: TRBJ2-2
v_call: TRBV20-1
d_call: -
cdr3_nt: TGCAGTGCGGGGCGGCACACCGGGGAGCTGTTTTTT
cdr3_aa: CSAGRHTGELFF

clone_size: few
j_call: TRBJ1-1
v_call: TRBV6-5
d_call: -
cdr3_nt: TGTGCCAGCAGTTACTCGGGTACTGGAACTGAAGCTTTCTTT
cdr3_aa: CASSYSGTGTEAFF

clone_size: many
j_call: TRBJ1-5
v_call: TRBV20-1
d_call: -
cdr3_nt: TGCAGTGCTAGAGATCGTTCGGGGATTCAGCCCCAGCATTTT
cdr3_aa: CSARDRSGIQPQHF

clone_size: few
j_call: TRBJ2-1
v_call: TRBV28
d_call: -
cdr3_nt: TGTGCCAGCTCCAGGGGAAGATACAATGAGCAGTTCTTC
cdr3_aa: CASSRGRYNEQFF

clone_size: -
j_call: TRBJ2-7
v_call: TRBV4-1
d_call: TRBD2
cdr3_nt: TGCGCCAGCAGCCAGGGGGGGAAGGGACCGTACGAGCAGTACTTC
cdr3_aa: CASSQGGKGPYEQYF

clone_size: -
j_call: TRBJ1-4
v_call: TRBV12-3/TRBV12-4
d_call: TRBD1
cdr3_nt: TGTGCCAGCAGCCCCGGGACAGGGAAAGAAAAACTGTTTTTT
cdr3_aa: CASSPGTGKEKLFF

clone_size: -
j_call: TRBJ2-7
v_call: TRBV20-1
d_call: TRBD2
cdr3_nt: TGCAGTGCTAGGGGAGGGCACAAGACCTCCTACGAGCAGTACTTC
cdr3_aa: CSARGGHKTSYEQYF

clone_size: many
j_call: TRBJ2-3
v_call: TRBV5-1
d_call: -
cdr3_nt: TGTGCCAGCAGTTTAGGAGGGGGCAGCACAGATACGCAGTATTTT
cdr3_aa: CASSLGGGSTDTQYF